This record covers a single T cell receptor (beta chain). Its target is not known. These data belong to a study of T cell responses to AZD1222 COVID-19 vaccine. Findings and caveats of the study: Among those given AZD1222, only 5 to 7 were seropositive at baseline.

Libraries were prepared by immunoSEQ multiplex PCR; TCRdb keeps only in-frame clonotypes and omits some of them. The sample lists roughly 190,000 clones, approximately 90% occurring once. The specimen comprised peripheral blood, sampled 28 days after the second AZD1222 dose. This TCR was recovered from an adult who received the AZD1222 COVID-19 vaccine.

The chain's CDR3 is CASSLGGTHQTTNEKLFF. CDR3 sequence (DNA): TGCGCCAGCAGCTTGGGGGGGACACATCAAACAACTAATGAAAAACTGTTTTTT. The chain has TRBV5-1 and TRBJ1-4, with D possibly TRBD1 on 6 matching bases. In germline, CDR1 is SGHRS, CDR2 YFSETQ. The CDR3 contains 18 residues. V lost 0 bases to trimming and J lost 0 bases, with 15 bases between them. Variable domain in full (rest from reference TRBV5-1 and TRBJ1-4): KAGVTQTPRYLIKTRGQQVTLSCSPISGHRSVSWYQQTPGQGLQFLFEYFSETQRNKGNFPGRFSGRQFSNSRSEMNVSTLELGDSALYLCASSLGGTHQTTNEKLFFGSGTQLSVL.